Sequencing of this TCR beta chain was carried out in a study of blood T cell repertoires in COVID-19. For the study at large: Acute and convalescent COVID-19 samples came from the United States, Italy and Spain. T cells, B-cell-depleted T cells, or PBMCs provided the cDNA or gDNA that served as material.

As handled by the study authors: Amplified reference gene primers provided the basis for estimating nucleated cell counts. Generated by immunoSEQ multiplex PCR, the TCRdb table keeps only in-frame clones and is missing some. V, J and clone size were drawn from that table, and D and trimming were deduced from the DNA. The repertoire holds approximately 50,000 clones, around 85% seen once, with roughly 16% in the top ten. V was cut by 4 bases and J by 6 bases, with 12 bases left in between. The CDR3 has 13 amino acids. CDR1 SNHLY and CDR2 FYNNEI come from the germline V gene. This sequence joins TRBV2 and TRBJ1-2; weak D call: TRBD1 (5 bases). The sequence was obtained from a human donor in a cohort sampled during active COVID-19. Sequenced input: peripheral blood. The CDR3 protein is CASSVLGQNGYTF. For the CDR3, the DNA is TGTGCCAGCAGTGTCTTAGGACAAAATGGCTACACCTTC. Full variable domain (rest looked up from reference TRBV2 and TRBJ1-2): EPEVTQTPSHQVTQMGQEVILRCVPISNHLYFYWYRQILGQKVEFLVSFYNNEISEKSEIFDDQFSVERPDGSNFTLKIRSTKLEDSAMYFCASSVLGQNGYTFGSGTRLTVV.